This T cell receptor beta chain was identified during a study of CD8+ T cells in alopecia areata. In germline, CDR1 is SQVTM, CDR2 ANQGSEA. The CDR3 runs to 13 residues. Trimming removed 3 bases at V and 5 bases at J, with 14 bases between. Alopecia areata patients had lesional scalp punch biopsies and peripheral blood taken from them. This clone showed up just a few times. The antigen is undetermined. Following RNA extraction, reverse transcription yielded cDNA that acted as the sequencing template. Profiled with immunoSEQ multiplex PCR; TCRdb holds only in-frame clones, not every one. The data show roughly 150,000 clones, 40% to 50% seen once. Study-level findings and limits: The study found TCR sharing across patients less clear than in mice, possibly for HLA reasons. Normal scalp had lower clonality than lesional scalp, with alopecia totalis/universalis lesions showing this most strongly.

The sequenced sample was CD4+ T cells sorted from blood. This receptor was taken from a human donor with alopecia areata. J is TRBJ2-7 and V is TRBV29-1; D possibly matches TRBD1 or TRBD2 (5 bases each). The CDR3: CSVELEGRDEQYF. CDR3 bases: TGCAGCGTTGAGTTAGAGGGGCGAGACGAGCAGTACTTC.